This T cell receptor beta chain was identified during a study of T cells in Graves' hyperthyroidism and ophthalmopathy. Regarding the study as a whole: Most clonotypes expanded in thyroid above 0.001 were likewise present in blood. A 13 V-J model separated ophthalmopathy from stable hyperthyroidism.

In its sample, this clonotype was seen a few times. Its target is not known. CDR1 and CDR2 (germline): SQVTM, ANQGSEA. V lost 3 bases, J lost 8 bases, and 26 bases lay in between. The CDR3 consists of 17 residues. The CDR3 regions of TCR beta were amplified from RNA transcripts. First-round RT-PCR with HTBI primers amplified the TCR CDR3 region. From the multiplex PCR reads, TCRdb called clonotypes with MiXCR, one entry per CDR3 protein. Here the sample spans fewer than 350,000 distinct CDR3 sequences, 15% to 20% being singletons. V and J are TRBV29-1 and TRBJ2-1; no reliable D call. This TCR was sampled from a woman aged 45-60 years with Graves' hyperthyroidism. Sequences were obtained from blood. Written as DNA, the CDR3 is TGCAGCGTTGAGGCCCCAAGACACGCCTATACGGGCGATGAGCAGTTCTTC. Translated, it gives CSVEAPRHAYTGDEQFF.